This passage covers 8 T cell receptor beta chains from one sample sequenced in a study of a mutant IDH1 vaccine in newly diagnosed glioma. Time point meaning: week 23, last vaccination. Vaccine doses each comprised 300 ug of mutant IDH1 20-mer peptide, with topical imiquimod. Data came from immunoSEQ multiplex PCR; TCRdb stores just in-frame clones and leaves some out. The sample lists roughly 74,000 clones; more than 70% were seen once. These receptors lack a known antigen. This specimen consisted of PBMCs, obtained from a glioma patient whose treatment included an IDH1 peptide vaccine. These receptors originate from a woman aged 45-60 years with glioma.

The chain is built from TRBV5-4 and TRBJ1-4, with no clear D. Trimming removed 1 base from V and 0 bases from J, with 13 bases in between. Germline loops: CDR1 SGHNT, CDR2 YYREEE (reference sequence). The CDR3 is made up of 17 amino acids. CDR3 sequence (DNA): TGTGCCAGCAGCTTGAAGGACGGTGTTGCAACTAATGAAAAACTGTTTTTT. Its protein product is CASSLKDGVATNEKLFF. The variable domain in full, completed from reference TRBV5-4 and TRBJ1-4, reads ETGVTQSPTHLIKTRGQQVTLRCSSQSGHNTVSWYQQALGQGPQFIFQYYREEENGRGNFPPRFSGLQFPNYSSELNVNALELDDSALYLCASSLKDGVATNEKLFFGSGTQLSVL.

J is TRBJ2-7 and V is TRBV18; D may be TRBD2 (5 bases). This CDR3 is 13 amino acids long. Germline V gene lookup returns CDR1 KGHSH and CDR2 LQKENI. With 5 bases removed from V and 3 bases from J, the gap between germline ends came to 11 bases. The CDR3 spells CASSSGRGYEQYF. The CDR3 DNA reads TGTGCCAGCTCATCCGGACGGGGCTACGAGCAGTACTTC.

The V gene is TRBV13, the J gene TRBJ2-7; 8 bases are a match to TRBD1. The CDR3 sequence is 15 residues long. Germline V gene lookup returns CDR1 PRHDT and CDR2 FYEKMQ (reference sequence). With V trimmed by 4 bases and J by 2 bases, 7 bases remained unmatched. CDR3 sequence (DNA): TGTGCCAGCAGCTCGACACAGGGGGGACCCTACGAGCAGTACTTC. Translation: CASSSTQGGPYEQYF.

CDR3 in DNA: TGTGCCAGCAGCTTAGCTGGGGCTGGAAACACCATATATTTT. Translated: CASSLAGAGNTIYF. This rearrangement joins TRBV7-2 to TRBJ1-3; D uncertain. Per germline, CDR1 SGHTA and CDR2 FQGNSA. The V and J ends lost 0 bases and 2 bases respectively, with 5 bases between them. The CDR3 runs to 14 residues.

The rearrangement joins TRBV14 to TRBJ2-1; TRBD1 aligns across 10 bases. Germline trimming cut 4 bases from V and 4 bases from J; bases unmatched to any gene: 7. The germline V gene encodes CDR1 SGHDN and CDR2 FVKESK. The CDR3 consists of 16 residues. The CDR3 loop is CASSREDRGRYNEQFF. Here the CDR3 DNA reads TGTGCCAGCAGCCGGGAAGACAGGGGGCGTTACAATGAGCAGTTCTTC.

The gene calls are TRBV6-5 and TRBJ2-5, with D possibly being TRBD1 or TRBD2 (5 bases each). The CDR3 totals 13 residues. Per the germline V gene, CDR1 is MNHEY and CDR2 is SVGAGI. V lost 0 bases and J 5 bases, leaving 7 bases between the germline ends. The chain's CDR3 is CASSYSRDETQYF. In nucleotides, the CDR3 is TGTGCCAGCAGTTACTCTCGGGACGAGACCCAGTACTTC.

V gene TRBV28 combines with J gene TRBJ2-7; 8 bases are shared with TRBD1. After removal of 3 bases from V and 5 bases from J, the junction contained 6 bases not matched to a gene. CDR1 and CDR2 from the germline V gene are MDHEN and SYDVKM. The CDR3 length is 14 residues. CDR3 amino acids: CASSLGTGIHEQYF. The CDR3 DNA reads as TGTGCCAGCAGTTTGGGGACAGGAATCCACGAGCAGTACTTC.

This sequence joins TRBV6-5 and TRBJ1-6; TRBD1 matches 8 bases. The germline gives CDR1 MNHEY, CDR2 SVGAGI. Trimming at V came to 3 bases and at J to 8 bases, leaving 6 bases not matched to a gene. The CDR3 totals 15 residues. This CDR3 is CASSYSQGADSPLHF. The DNA for the CDR3 is TGTGCCAGCAGTTATTCCCAGGGGGCTGATTCACCCCTCCACTTT.